A selection of T cell receptor beta chains follows, all from one sample in a study of blood T cell repertoires in COVID-19. This table comes from immunoSEQ multiplex PCR, and its TCRdb copy is limited to in-frame clones, with some not included. This table has approximately 290,000 clones, about 90% appearing once. Sample: peripheral blood. The receptors stem from a man younger than 30 with active or convalescent COVID-19. The CDR3 runs from the conserved cysteine through the conserved F or W. Each record gives: clone size, V gene, D gene, CDR3 length, J gene, CDR3 protein, CDR3 DNA. D genes are given only for firm matches. Some rows mark clone size as missing; the rest say once, few, many or name a class of expanded clone.

once	TRBV7-6	TRBD2	16	TRBJ2-1	CASSLEAGALGYEQFF	TGTGCCAGCAGCTTAGAAGCGGGAGCCTTGGGCTATGAGCAGTTCTTC
-	TRBV5-1	-	13	TRBJ2-1	CASSVFGVPEQFF	TGCGCCAGCAGCGTCTTCGGGGTCCCTGAGCAGTTCTTC
-	TRBV7-2	TRBD1	14	TRBJ1-4	CASSLTGTDEKLFF	TGTGCCAGCAGCTTAACCGGGACAGATGAAAAACTGTTTTTT
few	TRBV7-8	TRBD2	19	TRBJ2-7	CASSRRLAGTLKLSGEQYF	TGTGCCAGCAGCCGCCGACTAGCGGGAACGCTTAAACTTAGCGGGGAGCAGTACTTC
-	TRBV3-1/TRBV3-2	TRBD1	17	TRBJ1-6	CASSQDQRWDRDSPLHF	TGTGCCAGCAGCCAAGATCAACGATGGGACAGGGATTCACCCCTCCACTTT
-	TRBV4-1	TRBD2	15	TRBJ2-7	CASSQGLAGPREQYF	TGCGCCAGCAGCCAGGGGCTAGCGGGGCCCCGCGAGCAGTACTTC
-	TRBV7-8	TRBD2	19	TRBJ2-7	CASSLEGTSGGSLNHEQYF	TGTGCCAGCAGCTTAGAGGGGACTAGCGGGGGGAGCCTTAACCACGAGCAGTACTTC
-	TRBV6-5	-	14	TRBJ2-1	CASSLRLDYNEQFF	TGTGCCAGCAGCCTTCGACTAGACTACAATGAGCAGTTCTTC
-	TRBV19	TRBD2	15	TRBJ2-7	CASSSTSGSVHEQYF	TGTGCCAGTAGTTCCACTAGCGGGAGTGTCCACGAGCAGTACTTC
-	TRBV5-4	TRBD1	18	TRBJ2-7	CASSLEVSRQGYSYEQYF	TGTGCCAGCAGCTTGGAAGTCTCCAGACAGGGCTACTCCTACGAGCAGTACTTC
-	TRBV4-3	TRBD2	17	TRBJ2-5	CASSQDHPAGAQETQYF	TGCGCCAGCAGCCAAGACCACCCAGCGGGGGCACAAGAGACCCAGTACTTC
-	TRBV2	-	14	TRBJ1-2	CATLTDSFNYGYTF	TGTGCCACCCTGACCGACAGTTTCAACTATGGCTACACCTTC
-	TRBV6-1	-	15	TRBJ1-1	CASSETPVQDTEAFF	TGTGCCAGCAGTGAAACCCCGGTTCAGGACACTGAAGCTTTCTTT
-	TRBV2	TRBD2	13	TRBJ2-7	CASRSSGGGEQYF	TGTGCCAGCAGGTCTAGCGGGGGCGGTGAGCAGTACTTC
-	TRBV5-1	-	15	TRBJ2-3	CASSLRGRSSDTQYF	TGCGCCAGCAGCTTAAGGGGTAGGAGTTCAGATACGCAGTATTTT
-	TRBV28	-	15	TRBJ2-7	CASSSTDRISYEQYF	TGTGCCAGCAGTTCTACAGACAGGATATCCTACGAGCAGTACTTC
-	TRBV5-1	TRBD1	15	TRBJ1-3	CASRSGTGAGNTIYF	TGCGCCAGCAGGTCCGGGACAGGGGCAGGAAACACCATATATTTT
-	TRBV13	TRBD1	15	TRBJ2-2	CASSMETGSAGELFF	TGTGCCAGCAGCATGGAGACAGGGAGTGCCGGGGAGCTGTTTTTT
-	TRBV7-9	-	15	TRBJ1-3	CASSFAAGSGNTIYF	TGTGCCAGCAGCTTCGCGGCTGGCTCTGGAAACACCATATATTTT
once	TRBV10-3	TRBD1	15	TRBJ2-7	CAISEPRDRVGEQYF	TGTGCCATCAGTGAGCCCCGCGACAGGGTCGGGGAGCAGTACTTC
-	TRBV5-1	-	17	TRBJ2-7	CASSPYSKTSTSIEQYF	TGCGCCAGCAGCCCCTACTCAAAGACAAGCACATCTATCGAGCAGTACTTC
-	TRBV19	-	18	TRBJ2-7	CASSIVWGEVDASYEQYF	TGTGCCAGTAGTATAGTGTGGGGCGAAGTCGATGCCTCCTACGAGCAGTACTTC
few	TRBV10-1	TRBD2	15	TRBJ2-7	CASNQSAGVYNEQYF	TGCGCCAGCAATCAATCGGCGGGAGTGTATAACGAGCAGTACTTC
once	TRBV9	TRBD2	14	TRBJ2-7	CASSPSGQPYEQYF	TGTGCCAGCAGCCCTAGCGGGCAACCCTACGAGCAGTACTTC
-	TRBV4-3	-	18	TRBJ1-5	CASSQALGAGNSNQPQHF	TGCGCCAGCAGCCAAGCCCTGGGGGCTGGTAATAGCAATCAGCCCCAGCATTTT
-	TRBV5-1	TRBD2	15	TRBJ2-1	CASSLEGGRPPEQFF	TGCGCCAGCAGCTTGGAAGGCGGGAGGCCGCCAGAGCAGTTCTTC
-	TRBV6-5	-	15	TRBJ2-7	CASSLEPGTSFRQYF	TGTGCCAGCAGCCTGGAGCCCGGGACATCCTTCCGACAGTACTTC
-	TRBV24-1	TRBD2	15	TRBJ2-3	CATSDRTSVTDTQYF	TGTGCCACCAGTGATCGGACTAGCGTCACAGATACGCAGTATTTT
-	TRBV27	TRBD1	15	TRBJ1-1	CASSFSTGMTTEAFF	TGTGCCAGCAGTTTTTCGACAGGGATGACCACTGAAGCTTTCTTT
-	TRBV27	-	13	TRBJ2-1	CASSFNRYNEQFF	TGTGCCAGCAGTTTCAACAGATACAATGAGCAGTTCTTC
-	TRBV29-1	-	14	TRBJ1-4	CSGGGGTDNEKLFF	TGCAGCGGGGGAGGAGGGACCGATAATGAAAAACTGTTTTTT
-	TRBV14	TRBD1	15	TRBJ2-7	CASSQGQLTIYEQYF	TGTGCCAGCAGCCAGGGACAGCTTACCATCTACGAGCAGTACTTC
-	TRBV6-5	TRBD1	15	TRBJ1-2	CASMRGQGALGGYTF	TGTGCCAGCATGAGAGGACAGGGGGCGCTTGGTGGCTACACCTTC
-	TRBV7-2	-	14	TRBJ1-1	CASKKRRDNTEAFF	TGTGCCAGCAAAAAAAGGAGAGACAACACTGAAGCTTTCTTT
-	TRBV27	TRBD1	13	TRBJ1-4	CASSETGTEKLFF	TGTGCCAGCAGTGAGACAGGGACTGAAAAACTGTTTTTT
-	TRBV27	TRBD2	18	TRBJ2-1	CASSSLLPSGGAGDEQFF	TGTGCCAGCAGCTCACTGCTGCCTAGCGGGGGGGCCGGAGATGAGCAGTTCTTC